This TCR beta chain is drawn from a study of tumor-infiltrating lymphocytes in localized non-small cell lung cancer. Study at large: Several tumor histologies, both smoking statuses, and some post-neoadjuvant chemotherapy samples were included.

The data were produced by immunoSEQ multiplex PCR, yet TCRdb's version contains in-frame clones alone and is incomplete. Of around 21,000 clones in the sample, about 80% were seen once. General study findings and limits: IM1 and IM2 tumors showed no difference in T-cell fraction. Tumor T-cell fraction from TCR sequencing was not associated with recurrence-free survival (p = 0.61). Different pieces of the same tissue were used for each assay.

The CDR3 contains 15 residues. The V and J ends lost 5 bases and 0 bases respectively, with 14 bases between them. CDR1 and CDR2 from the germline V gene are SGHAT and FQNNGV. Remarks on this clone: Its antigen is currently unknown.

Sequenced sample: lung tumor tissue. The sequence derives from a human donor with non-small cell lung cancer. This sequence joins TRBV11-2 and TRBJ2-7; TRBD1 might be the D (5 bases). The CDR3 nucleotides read TGTGCCAGCAGCCCCGGCAGGGCCCTCTCCTACGAGCAGTACTTC. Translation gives CASSPGRALSYEQYF.